The 11 T cell receptor beta chains listed next were all sequenced from one sample in a study of blood T cell repertoires in COVID-19. Sequencing used immunoSEQ multiplex PCR; TCRdb keeps in-frame clones, though not all of them. This table holds approximately 72,000 clones, about 89% found once. Material for sequencing was peripheral blood. All receptors derive from a woman in her sixties or seventies with acute or convalescent COVID-19.

This clone was counted between two and nine times. The chain recombines TRBV6-6 with TRBJ1-4; D unresolved. Germline V gene lookup returns CDR1 MNHNY and CDR2 SVGAGI (reference sequence). CDR3 length equals 13 residues. V lost 11 bases to trimming and J lost 4 bases, with 14 bases between them. In DNA form, the CDR3 reads TGTGCCGCAAGCGGACGGGTTAATGAAAAACTGTTTTTT. Translation gives CAASGRVNEKLFF.

The genes are TRBV4-1 and TRBJ1-2, with TRBD1 matching over 8 bases. Germline V gene data show CDR1 as MGHRA and CDR2 as YSYEKL. Trimming cost V 1 base and J 4 bases; bases outside gene matches: 5. CDR3 length: 15 residues. For the CDR3, the DNA is TGCGCCAGCAGCCAAGCCACAGGGGGTGGCTATGGCTACACCTTC. Translated, it gives CASSQATGGGYGYTF.

The chain carries TRBV19 and TRBJ1-2; TRBD1 might be the D (6 bases). Germline values: CDR1 LNHDA, CDR2 SQIVND (reference sequence). There are 14 residues in the CDR3. Trimming removed 4 bases from V and 8 bases from J, with 17 bases in between. The CDR3 protein is CASSTQTGTGGYTF. The CDR3 DNA reads as TGTGCCAGTAGTACCCAGACAGGAACGGGAGGCTACACCTTC.

Here the CDR3 reads CASSPGGGSTDTQYF. The CDR3 nucleotides read TGTGCCAGCAGCCCCGGAGGGGGCAGCACAGATACGCAGTATTTT. This rearrangement joins TRBV7-6 to TRBJ2-3; weak D call: TRBD1 (7 bases). Germline lookup yields CDR1 SGHVS and CDR2 FNYEAQ. V was pared by 5 bases and J by 0 bases, with 12 bases between. The CDR3 has 15 amino acids.

The chain joins TRBV29-1 to TRBJ1-1, with D hard to call. V was clipped by 4 bases and J by 1 base, with 7 bases between them. Germline V gene sequence: CDR1 SQVTM, CDR2 ANQGSEA. The CDR3 covers 12 residues. The CDR3 is CSVVQTNTEAFF. In nucleotides, the CDR3 is TGCAGCGTTGTACAGACGAACACTGAAGCTTTCTTT.

The chain links TRBV19 to TRBJ2-6; D is unclear. The CDR3 runs to 15 residues. CDR1 is LNHDA, CDR2 SQIVND, per germline (reference sequence). V lost 3 bases and J lost 0, with 6 bases in between. The CDR3 region is CASSILPSGANVLTF. CDR3 in DNA: TGTGCCAGTAGTATCCTCCCCTCTGGGGCCAACGTCCTGACTTTC.

This clone was seen once. The chain employs TRBV3-1 (or the pseudogene TRBV3-2) and TRBJ2-6; D call uncertain. V was clipped by 1 base and J by 1 base, with 5 bases between them. The CDR3 is made up of 15 amino acids. Germline lookup yields CDR1 LGHDT and CDR2 YNNKEL (reference sequence). CDR3 nucleotide sequence: TGTGCCAGCAGCCAAGTCGGGTCTGGGGCCAACGTCCTGACTTTC. Translation gives CASSQVGSGANVLTF.

V and J are TRBV7-2 and TRBJ1-3; D might be TRBD1 (5 bases). This CDR3 region has 15 residues. Trimming took 3 bases from V and 2 from J, leaving 11 bases between them. Germline lookup yields CDR1 SGHTA and CDR2 FQGNSA. The CDR3 sequence is CASSFTGEAGNTIYF. The CDR3 bases are TGTGCCAGCAGCTTTACGGGGGAGGCTGGAAACACCATATATTTT.

The CDR3 nucleotides read TGTGCCAGCAGCTTGGAGGCTAGCTCCTACAATGAGCAGTTCTTC. It yields the protein CASSLEASSYNEQFF. This chain uses TRBV5-4 with TRBJ2-1; unclear D gene. The CDR3 loop spans 15 amino acids. The germline V and J ends were trimmed by 0 bases and 0 bases, with 7 bases remaining between them. The germline V gene encodes CDR1 SGHNT and CDR2 YYREEE (reference sequence).

The V gene is TRBV6-1, the J gene TRBJ2-7, with D possibly being TRBD1 (5 bases). The CDR3 consists of 13 residues. The V and J ends lost 1 base and 6 bases respectively, with 10 bases between them. The germline gives CDR1 MNHNS, CDR2 SASEGT. DNA of the CDR3: TGTGCCAGCAGTGAAGTGACAGTGGGCGAGCAGTACTTC. Its translation is CASSEVTVGEQYF.

The CDR3 spells CASSQDVQSYEQYF. The CDR3 DNA reads TGTGCCAGCAGCCAAGATGTCCAGTCCTACGAGCAGTACTTC. The chain links TRBV4-2 to TRBJ2-7; no reliable D call. The CDR3 is 14 residues long. Germline V lookup: CDR1 LGHNA, CDR2 YNFKEQ. V was trimmed by 0 bases and J by 1 base, leaving 7 bases between them.